Below are 18 T cell receptor beta chains sequenced from a single sample in a study of blood T cell repertoires in COVID-19. This table comes from immunoSEQ multiplex PCR, and its TCRdb copy is limited to in-frame clones, with some not included. The sample lists about 180,000 clones, about 81% occurring once. Sequencing used peripheral blood. The receptor source for this set is a woman of 80 years or more with COVID-19, enrolled during active disease.

This rearrangement joins TRBV19 to TRBJ1-1, with D hard to call. Germline loops: CDR1 LNHDA, CDR2 SQIVND (reference sequence). The germline V and J ends were trimmed by 7 bases and 2 bases, with 17 bases remaining between them. The CDR3 covers 15 residues. In nucleotides, the CDR3 is TGTGCCAGTATCGCAGGCGTGATACCTAACACTGAAGCTTTCTTT. Translated: CASIAGVIPNTEAFF. The full variable domain, in which reference TRBV19 and TRBJ1-1 provide the parts outside the CDR3, is DGGITQSPKYLFRKEGQNVTLSCEQNLNHDAMYWYRQDPGQGLRLIYYSQIVNDFQKGDIAEGYSVSREKKESFPLTVTSAQKNPTAFYLCASIAGVIPNTEAFFGQGTRLTVV.

This clone was seen more than once but under ten times. The gene calls are TRBV10-2 and TRBJ2-7, with TRBD2 matching over 8 bases. Germline CDR1 WSHSY, CDR2 SAAADI. The V segment lost 3 bases and the J segment 1 base; nucleotides outside the gene matches: 5. The CDR3 is 15 residues long. The CDR3 DNA follows: TGCGCCAGCAGTGATCCCAGCGGGGGTTCCTACGAGCAGTACTTC. It yields the protein CASSDPSGGSYEQYF.

With regard to this clone: The identical CDR3 is also encoded by other nucleotide sequences in the sample. The chain links TRBV7-2 to TRBJ2-7; 10 nucleotides line up with TRBD2. The germline gives CDR1 SGHTA, CDR2 FQGNSA. Germline trimming cut 2 bases from V and 3 bases from J; bases unmatched to any gene: 1. There are 14 residues in the CDR3. CDR3 residues: CASSLRLAGYEQYF. Here the CDR3 DNA reads TGTGCCAGCAGCTTAAGACTAGCGGGCTACGAGCAGTACTTC.

The genes are TRBV6-5 and TRBJ1-2; D is uncertain. The CDR3 spans 14 residues. Trimming shortened V by 0 bases and J by 1 base, and 6 bases separated the two germline ends. In germline, CDR1 is MNHEY, CDR2 SVGAGI. CDR3 sequence: CASSYSAVNYGYTF. The CDR3 nucleotides read TGTGCCAGCAGTTACTCGGCGGTTAACTATGGCTACACCTTC.

V and J are TRBV3-1 (or the pseudogene TRBV3-2) and TRBJ1-2; D unclear. The CDR3 runs 13 residues. Trimming took 2 bases from V and 2 from J, leaving 6 bases between them. Germline CDR1 and CDR2: LGHDT and YNNKEL (reference sequence). In nucleotides, the CDR3 is TGTGCCAGCAGCCAAATACTAAACTATGGCTACACCTTC. This sequence encodes CASSQILNYGYTF.

This chain connects TRBV4-1 to TRBJ2-2, with TRBD2 matching 12 bases. The CDR3 is made up of 15 amino acids. Trimming at V came to 6 bases and at J to 7 bases, leaving 6 bases not matched to a gene. Germline values: CDR1 MGHRA, CDR2 YSYEKL. The CDR3, as DNA: TGCGCCAGCAGTTCTAGCGGGAGGGCCGGCGGGGAGCTGTTTTTT. Residues: CASSSSGRAGGELFF.

This rearrangement joins TRBV6-1 to TRBJ1-2; D may be TRBD1 (6 bases). V dropped 3 bases and J dropped 7 bases, with 9 bases sitting between them. Germline-derived CDR1 and CDR2 are MNHNS and SASEGT. CDR3 length equals 12 residues. The CDR3 DNA follows: TGTGCCAGCAGTGACCCAGGGGTTGGCTACACCTTC. Its protein is CASSDPGVGYTF.

This rearrangement joins TRBV7-9 to TRBJ2-3, with 8 bases fitting TRBD2. The CDR3 runs to 14 residues. Germline lookup yields CDR1 SEHNR and CDR2 FQNEAQ (reference sequence). V dropped 0 bases and J dropped 6; count of bases not matched to a gene: 2. CDR3 coding DNA: TGTGCCAGCAGCTTAGCACTAGCGGCGGATACGCAGTATTTT. It encodes CASSLALAADTQYF.

V and J are TRBV30 and TRBJ2-2; the D is unclear. The CDR3 is 18 residues long. The germline V gene has CDR1 GTSNPN and CDR2 SVGIG (reference sequence). Trimming took 1 base from V and 8 from J, leaving 26 bases between them. The CDR3 here is CAWSGWRPRLGSSGELFF. CDR3 nucleotide sequence: TGTGCCTGGAGTGGGTGGAGACCCCGGCTAGGAAGCTCGGGGGAGCTGTTTTTT.

This clone appeared a few times. This chain uses TRBV5-6 with TRBJ1-4; TRBD1 might be the D (6 bases). This CDR3 is built from 15 residues. Per germline, CDR1 SGHDT and CDR2 YYEEEE. V lost 2 bases and J lost 6, with 14 bases in between. The CDR3 loop is CASSLGWQGHEKLFF. The DNA of the CDR3 is TGTGCCAGCAGCTTAGGTTGGCAGGGGCATGAAAAACTGTTTTTT.

The rearrangement uses TRBV5-4 and TRBJ1-2; the match to TRBD1 covers 8 bases. In germline, CDR1 is SGHNT, CDR2 YYREEE (reference sequence). V lost 4 bases and J lost 2; bases outside the gene matches: 7. The CDR3 has 15 residues. The DNA for the CDR3 is TGTGCCAGCAGCCTTCGGACAGGGAGAAACTATGGCTACACCTTC. It codes for CASSLRTGRNYGYTF. The variable domain in full, completed from reference TRBV5-4 and TRBJ1-2, reads ETGVTQSPTHLIKTRGQQVTLRCSSQSGHNTVSWYQQALGQGPQFIFQYYREEENGRGNFPPRFSGLQFPNYSSELNVNALELDDSALYLCASSLRTGRNYGYTFGSGTRLTVV.

The rearrangement uses TRBV4-1 and TRBJ2-2, with D tentatively TRBD1 (6 bases). Trimming stripped 2 bases from V and 0 bases from J, with 16 bases between. Germline-derived CDR1 and CDR2 are MGHRA and YSYEKL. CDR3 length equals 18 residues. CDR3 amino acids: CASSQQPGHTANTGELFF. CDR3 DNA sequence: TGCGCCAGCAGCCAACAACCGGGACACACAGCGAACACCGGGGAGCTGTTTTTT.

V usage is TRBV13 and J usage is TRBJ2-5; D ambiguous. This CDR3 spans 14 amino acids. Trimming left V 5 bases short and J 0 bases short, with 10 bases between. Germline loops: CDR1 PRHDT, CDR2 FYEKMQ (reference sequence). The CDR3 region is CASSLTENQETQYF. The DNA for the CDR3 is TGTGCCAGCAGCCTAACAGAGAACCAAGAGACCCAGTACTTC.

The chain couples TRBV28 to TRBJ1-6, with a weak D call TRBD1 (5 bases). Looked up from germline, CDR1 is MDHEN and CDR2 is SYDVKM. V shed 6 bases and J shed 10 bases, with 22 bases lying between them. This CDR3 region has 16 residues. This CDR3 reads CASRFPLAGSESPLHF. CDR3 DNA: TGTGCCAGCAGGTTCCCCCTGGCAGGGTCCGAGTCACCCCTCCACTTT.

CDR3 in DNA: TGTGCCAGCAGTGTGGATGGGGCTAGCAATCAGCCCCAGCATTTT. Translation gives CASSVDGASNQPQHF. The chain uses TRBV6-4 and TRBJ1-5; perhaps TRBD1 as D (5 bases). The CDR3 covers 15 residues. CDR1 and CDR2 from the germline V gene are MRHNA and SNTAGT. The V end was cut by 4 bases, the J end by 0 bases, with 10 bases between.

This chain's CDR3 is CTSSQVEAGGKGYTF. In DNA form, the CDR3 reads TGCACCAGCAGCCAAGTGGAGGCAGGGGGTAAGGGCTACACCTTC. The gene calls are TRBV1 and TRBJ1-2; the table's D call, TRBD1, was not checked against the DNA. TRBV1 counts as a pseudogene. This CDR3 contains 15 residues.

The chain employs TRBV15 and TRBJ2-5; possibly TRBD2 for D (6 bases). This CDR3 spans 15 amino acids. The germline CDR1 and CDR2 sequences are LNHNV and YYDKDF (reference sequence). Trimming shortened V by 0 bases and J by 2 bases, and 10 bases separated the two germline ends. The CDR3 DNA sequence: TGTGCCACCAGCAGAGATGGAGGGGTTCAAGAGACCCAGTACTTC. It is translated as CATSRDGGVQETQYF.

This clone was seen more than once but under ten times. The chain carries TRBV19 and TRBJ2-7; 8 positions agree with TRBD1. V dropped 5 bases and J dropped 3; count of bases not matched to a gene: 12. CDR3 size: 16 residues. Germline V CDR1 and CDR2: LNHDA, SQIVND (reference sequence). CDR3 bases: TGTGCCAGTAGTCCCCTGTCCGGGACAGGTTTCTACGAGCAGTACTTC. It encodes CASSPLSGTGFYEQYF.